This note documents a single T cell receptor beta chain sequence. Its antigen is still unknown. The CDR3 contains 13 residues. CDR1 is SGHRS and CDR2 is YFSETQ in the germline V gene. One entry per CDR3 protein, without DNA, is what TCRdb gives after re-calling the 5' RACE reads. The table lists some 400,000 distinct CDR3 sequences. This entry comes from a study of monozygotic twins with inflammatory bowel disease. The study's findings and limits: Inverse Simpson values showed less TCRbeta diversity in IBD patients than in their healthy co-twins. With others, IBD patients shared fewer clonotypes than healthy twins did, especially with disease activity.

The sequence was obtained from a human donor with ulcerative colitis or Crohn's disease, or a healthy co-twin of an affected twin (not recorded which). What was sequenced was blood. The gene calls are TRBV5-1 and TRBJ2-3; TCRdb returns TRBD1, unconfirmable since there is no DNA. The CDR3 sequence: CASSLLRGDTQYF.